Listed here are 11 T cell receptor beta chains from one sample, sequenced in a study of vaccination effects on CD4 cells after COVID-19. Generated by immunoSEQ multiplex PCR, the TCRdb table keeps only in-frame clones and is missing some. This table has around 40,000 clones, 65% to 70% appearing once. Isolation of CD4+ T cells took place after around 10 days of culture. The antigens these receptors bind are not known. The sequencing used CD4+ T cells from PBMCs cultured without peptide, collected before COVID-19 vaccination. The receptors were sampled from a human donor who received a COVID-19 vaccine.

The chain recombines TRBV6-5 with TRBJ1-5; D unresolved. This CDR3 comprises 13 residues. Germline lookup yields CDR1 MNHEY and CDR2 SVGAGI. Between the trimmed V and J ends, which lost 4 bases and 5 bases, there was a span of 9 bases. Here the CDR3 DNA reads TGTGCCAGCAGTTTATCTAGAGATCAGCCCCAGCATTTT. This gives the protein CASSLSRDQPQHF.

CDR3 loop: CASSPGSGANVLTF. The CDR3, as DNA: TGTGCCAGTAGCCCAGGCTCTGGGGCCAACGTCCTGACTTTC. The chain carries TRBV19 and TRBJ2-6, with D hard to call. From germline, CDR1 is LNHDA and CDR2 SQIVND (reference sequence). This CDR3 comprises 14 residues. V dropped 6 bases and J dropped 0 bases, with 6 bases sitting between them. Together with reference TRBV19 and TRBJ2-6, the CDR3 gives the full variable domain: DGGITQSPKYLFRKEGQNVTLSCEQNLNHDAMYWYRQDPGQGLRLIYYSQIVNDFQKGDIAEGYSVSREKKESFPLTVTSAQKNPTAFYLCASSPGSGANVLTFGAGSRLTVL.

The sample holds a few counts of this clone. CDR3 DNA: TGTGCCAGCAGCTTGGAGGGACAGTTAAATGAAAAACTGTTTTTT. Translation gives CASSLEGQLNEKLFF. The V gene is TRBV5-5, the J gene TRBJ1-4; 7 nucleotides agree with TRBD1. Per germline, CDR1 SGHKS and CDR2 YYEKEE (reference sequence). The CDR3 spans 15 residues. V dropped 0 bases and J dropped 5; count of bases not matched to a gene: 4.

The chain has TRBV2 and TRBJ1-2; 7 bases match TRBD1. Trimming cost V 7 bases and J 3 bases; bases outside gene matches: 5. This CDR3 is built from 13 residues. Germline loops: CDR1 SNHLY, CDR2 FYNNEI. CDR3 sequence (DNA): TGTGCCAGCAAGGGGGCGATTGACTATGGCTACACCTTC. Protein sequence: CASKGAIDYGYTF.

In its sample, this clone was seen once. The V gene is TRBV3-1 (or the pseudogene TRBV3-2), the J gene TRBJ2-7; TRBD1 aligns across 10 bases. The CDR3 covers 15 residues. The V and J ends lost 4 bases and 1 base, in that order; junction bases with no gene match: 4. CDR1 and CDR2 from the germline V gene are LGHDT and YNNKEL (reference sequence). CDR3 nucleotide sequence: TGTGCCAGCAGCCCCCGGACAGGGGGTTCCTACGAGCAGTACTTC. The encoded protein is CASSPRTGGSYEQYF.

The chain couples TRBV10-2 to TRBJ1-2, with TRBD1 as a possible D gene (6 bases). V was cut by 3 bases and J by 6 bases, with 17 bases left in between. CDR1 and CDR2 from the germline V gene are WSHSY and SAAADI. The CDR3 is 15 amino acids. The CDR3 sequence is CASSDRRRGRNGYTF. The CDR3 region has the DNA TGCGCCAGCAGTGATCGGCGGAGGGGGAGAAATGGCTACACCTTC.

The rearrangement links TRBV7-8 to TRBJ1-2, with D unclear. Per the germline V gene, CDR1 is SGHVS and CDR2 is FQNEAQ. Trimming shortened V by 5 bases and J by 4 bases, and 20 bases separated the two germline ends. The CDR3 has 16 residues. The DNA of the CDR3 is TGTGCCAGCAGCCCCTCTACCCGGGTTGGAGGCTATGGCTACACCTTC. Its translation is CASSPSTRVGGYGYTF. The entire variable domain, with the rest obtained from reference TRBV7-8 and TRBJ1-2, is as follows: GAGVSQSPRYKVAKRGQDVALRCDPISGHVSLFWYQQALGQGPEFLTYFQNEAQLDKSGLPSDRFFAERPEGSVSTLKIQRTQQEDSAVYLCASSPSTRVGGYGYTFGSGTRLTVV.

The chain carries TRBV6-5 and TRBJ1-2, with 7 bases aligning to TRBD1. CDR3 length equals 16 residues. Germline V CDR1 and CDR2: MNHEY, SVGAGI. J was trimmed by 0 bases and V by 2 bases; bases with no gene match: 6. DNA of the CDR3: TGTGCCAGCAGTTACGACAGGGCGCACACTAACTATGGCTACACCTTC. It is translated as CASSYDRAHTNYGYTF.

This chain joins TRBV5-4 and TRBJ2-7; weak D call: TRBD2 (5 bases). V lost 0 bases and J lost 3, with 10 bases in between. This CDR3 has 14 residues. Germline CDR1 is SGHNT and CDR2 is YYREEE (reference sequence). The CDR3 DNA is TGTGCCAGCAGCTTGGGGGTTAGCGACTACGAGCAGTACTTC. Amino acid sequence: CASSLGVSDYEQYF.

This rearrangement joins TRBV9 to TRBJ1-3; D is perhaps TRBD1 (6 bases). CDR3 length equals 15 residues. CDR1 is SGDLS and CDR2 is YYNGEE in the germline V gene. V was cut by 2 bases and J by 1 base, with 10 bases left in between. CDR3 sequence: CASSVDRFSGNTIYF. The CDR3 coding sequence is TGTGCCAGCAGCGTCGACAGGTTTTCTGGAAACACCATATATTTT.

This chain links TRBV5-1 with TRBJ2-6; D unresolved. CDR3 length: 14 residues. Per the germline V gene, CDR1 is SGHRS and CDR2 is YFSETQ. The germline V and J ends were trimmed by 6 bases and 0 bases, with 7 bases remaining between them. As DNA, the CDR3 is TGCGCCAGCACAGATATCTCTGGGGCCAACGTCCTGACTTTC. This translates into CASTDISGANVLTF.